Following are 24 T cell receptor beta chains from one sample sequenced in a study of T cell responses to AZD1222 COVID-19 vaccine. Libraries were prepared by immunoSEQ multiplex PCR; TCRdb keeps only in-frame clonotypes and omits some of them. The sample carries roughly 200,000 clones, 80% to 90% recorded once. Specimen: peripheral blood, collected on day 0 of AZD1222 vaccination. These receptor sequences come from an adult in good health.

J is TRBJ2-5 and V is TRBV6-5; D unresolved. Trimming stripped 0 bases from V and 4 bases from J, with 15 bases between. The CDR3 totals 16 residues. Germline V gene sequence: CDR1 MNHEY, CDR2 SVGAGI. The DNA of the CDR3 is TGTGCCAGCAGTTACTCGGTTTCATTTTTTGGAGAGACCCAGTACTTC. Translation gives CASSYSVSFFGETQYF.

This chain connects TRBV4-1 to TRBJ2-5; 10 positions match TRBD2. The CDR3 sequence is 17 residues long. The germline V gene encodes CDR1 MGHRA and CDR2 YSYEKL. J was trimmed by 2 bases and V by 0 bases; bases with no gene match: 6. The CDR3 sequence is CASSQDSASGGQETQYF. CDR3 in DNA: TGCGCCAGCAGCCAAGATTCGGCTAGCGGGGGTCAAGAGACCCAGTACTTC.

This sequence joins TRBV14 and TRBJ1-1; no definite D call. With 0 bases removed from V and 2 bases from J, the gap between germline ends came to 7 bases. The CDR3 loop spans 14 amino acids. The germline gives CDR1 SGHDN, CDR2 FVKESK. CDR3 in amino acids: CASSQEGYNTEAFF. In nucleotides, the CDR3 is TGTGCCAGCAGCCAAGAGGGCTATAACACTGAAGCTTTCTTT.

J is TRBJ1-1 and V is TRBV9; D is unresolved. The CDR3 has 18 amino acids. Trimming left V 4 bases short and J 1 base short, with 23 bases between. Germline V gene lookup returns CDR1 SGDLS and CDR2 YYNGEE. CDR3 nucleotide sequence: TGTGCCAGCAGCCCCAATGGCGTAGGCCCTCTCTCGAACACTGAAGCTTTCTTT. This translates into CASSPNGVGPLSNTEAFF.

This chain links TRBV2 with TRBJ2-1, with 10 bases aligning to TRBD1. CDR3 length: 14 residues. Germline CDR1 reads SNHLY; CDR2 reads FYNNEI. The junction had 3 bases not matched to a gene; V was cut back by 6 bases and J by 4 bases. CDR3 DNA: TGTGCCAGCAGCAGGACAGGGGGTTACAATGAGCAGTTCTTC. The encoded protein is CASSRTGGYNEQFF.

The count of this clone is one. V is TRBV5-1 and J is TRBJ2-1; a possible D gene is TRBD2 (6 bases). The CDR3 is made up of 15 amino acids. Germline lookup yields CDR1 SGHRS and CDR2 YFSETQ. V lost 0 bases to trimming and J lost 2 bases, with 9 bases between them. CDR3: CASSLGEAAYNEQFF. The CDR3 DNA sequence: TGCGCCAGCAGCTTGGGGGAGGCGGCCTACAATGAGCAGTTCTTC.

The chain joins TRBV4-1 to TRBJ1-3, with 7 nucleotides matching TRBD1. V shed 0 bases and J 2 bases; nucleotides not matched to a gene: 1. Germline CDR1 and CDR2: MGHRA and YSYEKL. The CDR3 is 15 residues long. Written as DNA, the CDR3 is TGCGCCAGCAGCCAAGACACAGGGGCTGGAAACACCATATATTTT. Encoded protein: CASSQDTGAGNTIYF.

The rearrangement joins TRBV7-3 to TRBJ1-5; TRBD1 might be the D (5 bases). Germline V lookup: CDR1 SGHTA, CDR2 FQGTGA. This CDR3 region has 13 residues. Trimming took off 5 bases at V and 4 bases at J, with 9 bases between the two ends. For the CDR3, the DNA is TGTGCCAGCAGCGTTGGGGCAAATCAGCCCCAGCATTTT. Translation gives CASSVGANQPQHF.

The CDR3 coding sequence is TGTGCCAGCGCCACGACCGGCAGCTCCTACGAGCAGTACTTC. This translates into CASATTGSSYEQYF. The rearrangement joins TRBV3-1 (or the pseudogene TRBV3-2) to TRBJ2-7, with D hard to call. Germline lookup yields CDR1 LGHDT and CDR2 YNNKEL (reference sequence). This CDR3 comprises 14 residues. Trimming stripped 8 bases from V and 0 bases from J, with 14 bases between.

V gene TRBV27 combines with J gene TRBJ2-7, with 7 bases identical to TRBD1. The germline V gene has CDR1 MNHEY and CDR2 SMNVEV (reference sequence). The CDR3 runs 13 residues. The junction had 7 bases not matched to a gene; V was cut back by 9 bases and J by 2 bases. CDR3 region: CASARGLPYEQYF. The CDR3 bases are TGTGCCAGTGCGAGGGGGCTTCCCTACGAGCAGTACTTC.

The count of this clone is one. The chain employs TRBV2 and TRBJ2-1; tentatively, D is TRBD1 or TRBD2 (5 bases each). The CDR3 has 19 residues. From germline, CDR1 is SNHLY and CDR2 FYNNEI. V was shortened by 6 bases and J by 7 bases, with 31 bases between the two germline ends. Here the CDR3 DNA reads TGTGCCAGCAGGCACGAACCGGGACCTTTTCGACGGGACGGGAATGAGCAGTTCTTC. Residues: CASRHEPGPFRRDGNEQFF.

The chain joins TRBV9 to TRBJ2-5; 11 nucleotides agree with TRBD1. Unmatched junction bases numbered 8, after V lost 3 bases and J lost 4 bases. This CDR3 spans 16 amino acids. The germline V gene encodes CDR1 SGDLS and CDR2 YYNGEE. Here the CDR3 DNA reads TGTGCCAGCAGCGCGTCGGGACAGGGGGATTTAGAGACCCAGTACTTC. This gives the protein CASSASGQGDLETQYF.

The CDR3 DNA sequence: TGTGCCAGCAGCCAAGGATCTGAGTATGGCTACACCTTC. This sequence encodes CASSQGSEYGYTF. The genes are TRBV4-2 and TRBJ1-2; D not resolved. This CDR3 is 13 amino acids long. The V end lost 1 base, the J end lost 5 bases, and 8 bases lay between the germline ends. Germline CDR1 LGHNA, CDR2 YNFKEQ.

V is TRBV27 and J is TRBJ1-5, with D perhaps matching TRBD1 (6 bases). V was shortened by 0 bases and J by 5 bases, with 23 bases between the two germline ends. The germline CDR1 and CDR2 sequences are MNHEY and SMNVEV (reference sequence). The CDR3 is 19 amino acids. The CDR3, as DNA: TGTGCCAGCAGTTTATCGTTCCCCCTCACAGGGATGAGCGATCAGCCCCAGCATTTT. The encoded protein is CASSLSFPLTGMSDQPQHF.

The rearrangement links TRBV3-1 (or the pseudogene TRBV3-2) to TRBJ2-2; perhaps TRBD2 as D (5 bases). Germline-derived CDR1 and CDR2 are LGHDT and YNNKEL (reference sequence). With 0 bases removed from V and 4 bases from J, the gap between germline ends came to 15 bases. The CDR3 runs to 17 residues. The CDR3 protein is CASSQEGPSRGTGELFF. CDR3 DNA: TGTGCCAGCAGCCAAGAAGGTCCTAGTCGGGGCACCGGGGAGCTGTTTTTT.

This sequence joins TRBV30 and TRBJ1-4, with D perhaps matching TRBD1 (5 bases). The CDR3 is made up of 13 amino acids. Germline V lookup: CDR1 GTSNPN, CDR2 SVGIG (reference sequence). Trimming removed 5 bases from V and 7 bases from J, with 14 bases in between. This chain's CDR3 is CAWCDPGREKLFF. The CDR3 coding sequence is TGTGCCTGGTGCGATCCGGGACGTGAAAAACTGTTTTTT.

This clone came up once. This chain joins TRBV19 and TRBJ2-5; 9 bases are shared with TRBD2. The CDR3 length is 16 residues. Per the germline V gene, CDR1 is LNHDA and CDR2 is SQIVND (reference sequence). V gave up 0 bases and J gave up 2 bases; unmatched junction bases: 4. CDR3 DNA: TGTGCCAGTAGTATAGAGGTAGCGGGGGAACAAGAGACCCAGTACTTC. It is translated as CASSIEVAGEQETQYF.

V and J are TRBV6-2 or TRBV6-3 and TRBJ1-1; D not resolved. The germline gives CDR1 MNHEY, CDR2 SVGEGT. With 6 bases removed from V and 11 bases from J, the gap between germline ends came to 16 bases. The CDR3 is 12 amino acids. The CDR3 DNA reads TGTGCCAGCAGCCCAAGACCGGGTAGGGCTTTCTTT. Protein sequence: CASSPRPGRAFF.

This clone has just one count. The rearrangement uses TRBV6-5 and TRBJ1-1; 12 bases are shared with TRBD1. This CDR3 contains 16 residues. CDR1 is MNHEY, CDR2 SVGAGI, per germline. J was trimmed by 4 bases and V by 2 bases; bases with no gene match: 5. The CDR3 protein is CASSYAWDRGPTEAFF. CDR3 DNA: TGTGCCAGCAGTTACGCCTGGGACAGGGGGCCCACTGAAGCTTTCTTT.

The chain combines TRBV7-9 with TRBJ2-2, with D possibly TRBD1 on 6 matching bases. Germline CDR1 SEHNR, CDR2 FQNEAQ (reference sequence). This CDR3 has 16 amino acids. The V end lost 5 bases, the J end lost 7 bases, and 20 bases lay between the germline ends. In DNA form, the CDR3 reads TGTGCCAGCAGCGCTCGCATACAGGGTGTCAGCGGGGAGCTGTTTTTT. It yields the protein CASSARIQGVSGELFF. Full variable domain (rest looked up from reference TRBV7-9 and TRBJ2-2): DTGVSQNPRHKITKRGQNVTFRCDPISEHNRLYWYRQTLGQGPEFLTYFQNEAQLEKSRLLSDRFSAERPKGSFSTLEIQRTEQGDSAMYLCASSARIQGVSGELFFGEGSRLTVL.

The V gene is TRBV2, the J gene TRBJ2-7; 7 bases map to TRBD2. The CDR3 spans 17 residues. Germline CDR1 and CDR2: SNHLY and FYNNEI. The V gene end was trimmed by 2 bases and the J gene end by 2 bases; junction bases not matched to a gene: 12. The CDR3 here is CASSESAFSGPTYEQYF. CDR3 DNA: TGTGCCAGCAGTGAATCCGCCTTTAGCGGGCCCACCTACGAGCAGTACTTC.

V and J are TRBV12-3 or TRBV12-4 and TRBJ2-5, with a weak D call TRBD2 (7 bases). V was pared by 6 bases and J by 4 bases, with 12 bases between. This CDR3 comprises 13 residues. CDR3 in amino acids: CASSRGARETQYF. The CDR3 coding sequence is TGTGCCAGCAGCCGGGGGGCCCGAGAGACCCAGTACTTC.

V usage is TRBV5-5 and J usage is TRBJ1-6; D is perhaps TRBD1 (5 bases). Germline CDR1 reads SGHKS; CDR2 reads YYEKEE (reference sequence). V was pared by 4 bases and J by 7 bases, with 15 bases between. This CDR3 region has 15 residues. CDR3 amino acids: CASSPFRVGNSPLHF. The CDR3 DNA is TGTGCCAGCAGCCCTTTCAGGGTGGGGAATTCACCCCTCCACTTT. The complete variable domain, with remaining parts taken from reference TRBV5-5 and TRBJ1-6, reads DAGVTQSPTHLIKTRGQQVTLRCSPISGHKSVSWYQQVLGQGPQFIFQYYEKEERGRGNFPDRFSARQFPNYSSELNVNALLLGDSALYLCASSPFRVGNSPLHFGNGTRLTVT.

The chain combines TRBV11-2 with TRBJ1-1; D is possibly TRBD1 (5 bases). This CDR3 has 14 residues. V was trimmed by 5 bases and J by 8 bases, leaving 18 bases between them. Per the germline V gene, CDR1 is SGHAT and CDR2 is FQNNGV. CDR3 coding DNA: TGTGCCAGCAGCCCGGGACGCTGGATGTCGGAAGCTTTCTTT. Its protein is CASSPGRWMSEAFF.